The table lists the clone carrying this T cell receptor (beta chain) with a few counts. Its cognate antigen is unknown. The record originates from a study of graft-versus-host responses after intestinal transplantation. At the level of the study: After anti-thymocyte globulin induction, recipients took tacrolimus and steroids for approximately 3 years. Study-wide points: The study associated peak circulating GvH clone levels with early post-transplant HvG declines. Patients with graft-donor T cell macrochimerism had high graft-versus-host to host-versus-graft clonal ratios in allografts. GvH clones occurred in recipient marrow; some first appeared in ileum or blood.

V gave up 0 bases and J gave up 0 bases, with 4 bases separating them. From germline, CDR1 is SGDLS and CDR2 YYNGEE. The CDR3 extends over 14 amino acids. TCRdb's copy holds only in-frame clones and misses some; the assay was immunoSEQ multiplex PCR. The sample lists roughly 110,000 clones, roughly 93% occurring once. The sequence came from a human donor who was the organ donor for an intestinal transplant. The source material was unstimulated CD8+ T cells sorted from spleen or lymph node cells, sampled before transplant. The V and J genes are TRBV9 and TRBJ1-3; D uncertain. The CDR3 sequence: CASSVDNSGNTIYF. In DNA, the CDR3 is TGTGCCAGCAGCGTAGACAACTCTGGAAACACCATATATTTT.